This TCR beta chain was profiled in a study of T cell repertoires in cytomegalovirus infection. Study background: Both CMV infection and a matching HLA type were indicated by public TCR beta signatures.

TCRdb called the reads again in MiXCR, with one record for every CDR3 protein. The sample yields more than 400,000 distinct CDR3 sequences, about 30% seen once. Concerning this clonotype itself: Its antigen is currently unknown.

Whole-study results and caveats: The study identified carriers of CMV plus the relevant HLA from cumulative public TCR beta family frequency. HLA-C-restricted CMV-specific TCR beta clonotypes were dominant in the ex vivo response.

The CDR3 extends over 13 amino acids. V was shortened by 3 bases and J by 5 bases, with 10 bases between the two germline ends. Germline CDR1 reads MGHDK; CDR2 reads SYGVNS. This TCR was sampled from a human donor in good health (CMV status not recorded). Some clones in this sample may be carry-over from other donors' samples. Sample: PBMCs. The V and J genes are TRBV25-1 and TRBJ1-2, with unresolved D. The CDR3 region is CASSDSRGYGYTF. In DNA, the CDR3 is TGTGCCAGCAGTGACAGTCGGGGTTATGGCTACACCTTC.